Following are 26 T cell receptor beta chains from one sample sequenced in a study of CD8+CD57+ T cells in acquired aplastic anemia. By flow cytometry, patients selected for sequencing had shown an expansion of CD8+CD57+ cells. CDR3 and TCR beta VDJ profiling relied on genomic DNA as the template. TCRdb re-called the reads with MiXCR, one entry per CDR3 protein. The table includes a few hundred thousand distinct CDR3 sequences, around 82% detected once. Sequences were obtained from sorted CD4+, CD8+, or CD8+CD57+ T cells (not recorded which) from PBMCs. The receptors stem from a human donor with aplastic anemia.

The genes are TRBV7-9 and TRBJ2-6; 7 bases match TRBD2. This CDR3 comprises 17 residues. Per germline, CDR1 SEHNR and CDR2 FQNEAQ (reference sequence). Here the CDR3 reads CALDLGRVPSGANVLTF. CDR3 nucleotide sequence: TGTGCGCTGGATCTAGGGAGGGTCCCCTCTGGGGCCAACGTCCTGACTTTC.

As concerns this clonotype: One junction end disagrees with the germline gene, perhaps due to a read error. V usage is TRBV9 and J usage is TRBJ2-3; tentatively, D is TRBD2 (5 bases). Germline V gives CDR1 SGDLS, CDR2 YYNGEE. The CDR3 sequence is 13 residues long. CDR3 bases: TGTGCCAGCAGCGACGAGAGCGCCGACTATAATTCATTT. Residues: CASSDESADYNSF.

V gene TRBV11-2 combines with J gene TRBJ2-7; D not resolved. CDR1 is SGHAT, CDR2 FQNNGV, per germline. This CDR3 is 14 amino acids long. Trimming removed 3 bases at V and 5 bases at J, with 14 bases between. Here the CDR3 DNA reads TGTGCCAGCAGCTTCGGGCCGTGGGTCGACGAGCAGTACTTC. This sequence encodes CASSFGPWVDEQYF.

Details on this clonotype: The conserved phenylalanine or tryptophan normally closing the CDR3 is absent here, so this likely arose from a read error. No DNA is shown, since the ends of the CDR3 on it are uncertain; the CDR3 is the one TCRdb lists. The V gene is TRBV9, the J gene TRBJ2-3; TRBD1 is taken as the D call from the table, unchecked against the DNA. The CDR3 is 13 residues long, counting both termini. Germline values: CDR1 SGDLS, CDR2 YYNGEE. The CDR3: CASGDEAGDTGEL.

This clonotype appeared once. V usage is TRBV7-9 and J usage is TRBJ2-4; weak D call: TRBD1 (6 bases). The CDR3 totals 12 residues. The germline V and J ends were trimmed by 6 bases and 15 bases, with 18 bases remaining between them. The germline V gene encodes CDR1 SEHNR and CDR2 FQNEAQ (reference sequence). The CDR3 coding sequence is TGTGCCAGCAGAGTTCATGGGAGCAGGGGGTACTTC. Translating gives CASRVHGSRGYF.

A remark on this clonotype: This CDR3 is missing its conserved last phenylalanine or tryptophan, likely due to a read error. The rearrangement links TRBV2 to TRBJ1-2; 9 bases fit TRBD1. CDR3 length equals 14 residues. J was trimmed by 7 bases and V by 5 bases; bases with no gene match: 8. In germline, CDR1 is SNHLY, CDR2 FYNNEI. This chain's CDR3 is CASSPSDRGSGYTL. For the CDR3, the DNA is TGTGCCAGCAGTCCCTCGGACAGGGGATCTGGCTACACCCTC.

The gene calls are TRBV4-3 and TRBJ1-3; D is uncertain. The CDR3 covers 14 residues. Germline V gene data show CDR1 as LGHNA and CDR2 as YSLEER. Between the trimmed V and J ends, which lost 2 bases and 3 bases, there was a span of 8 bases. Here the CDR3 reads CASSQRTVGNTIYF. For the CDR3, the DNA is TGCGCCAGCAGCCAAAGGACGGTTGGAAACACCATATATTTT.

This chain uses TRBV7-2 with TRBJ2-3; D perhaps matches TRBD2 (6 bases). V gave up 1 base and J gave up 9 bases, with 20 bases separating them. Per germline, CDR1 SGHTA and CDR2 FQGNSA. The length of the CDR3 is 16 residues. The chain's CDR3 is CASSLEVAADTQTQYF. The CDR3 DNA follows: TGTGCCAGCAGCTTAGAAGTAGCGGCCGATACGCAGACGCAGTATTTT.

The rearrangement uses TRBV7-2 and TRBJ2-1; D not certain. V was clipped by 5 bases and J by 6 bases, with 14 bases between them. This CDR3 has 14 amino acids. The V gene's germline CDR1 is SGHTA and CDR2 FQGNSA. The CDR3 nucleotides are TGTGCCAGCAGCCAAGAGAGGTTTGGCAATGAGCAGTTCTTC. It specifies CASSQERFGNEQFF.

This clonotype appeared many times. The chain employs TRBV2 and TRBJ2-1; 7 bases are a match to TRBD2. The CDR3 loop spans 15 amino acids. After removal of 1 base from V and 8 bases from J, the junction contained 8 bases not matched to a gene. Germline V gives CDR1 SNHLY, CDR2 FYNNEI. CDR3 sequence reads: CASSEVGGPSDEQFF. The CDR3, as DNA: TGTGCCAGCAGTGAAGTGGGAGGGCCCTCCGATGAGCAGTTCTTC.

J is TRBJ2-3 and V is TRBV9, with D possibly matching TRBD2 (6 bases). CDR1 is SGDLS, CDR2 YYNGEE, per germline. Trimming took 0 bases from V and 7 from J, leaving 12 bases between them. This CDR3 region has 14 residues. The CDR3, as DNA: TGTGCCAGCAGCGTAGCGGGAGATACCCATACGCAGTATTTT. Protein: CASSVAGDTHTQYF.

Worth noting for this clonotype: Because it lacks the conserved phenylalanine or tryptophan at the end, this CDR3 is likely a read error. Because the CDR3's place on the DNA is in doubt, the DNA is left out and the CDR3 is given as listed by TCRdb. The rearrangement joins TRBV7-9 to TRBJ2-7; the D segment call TRBD2 is taken from the table without a DNA check. Germline CDR1 SEHNR, CDR2 FQNEAQ (reference sequence). Ends included, the CDR3 has 13 residues. The CDR3 sequence: CASSFLISGGSDE.

The V and J genes are TRBV9 and TRBJ1-2; D gene ambiguous. The V gene's germline CDR1 is SGDLS and CDR2 YYNGEE. CDR3 length: 13 amino acids. V was trimmed by 4 bases and J by 14 bases, leaving 21 bases between them. This CDR3 is CASSNFITGELTF. The DNA of the CDR3 is TGTGCCAGCAGCAATTTTATTACCGGGGAGCTGACCTTC.

This clonotype appeared a few times. No conserved phenylalanine or tryptophan is present at the end of the CDR3, so a read error is the likely explanation. It is unclear where the CDR3 begins or ends on the DNA, so no DNA is shown, and the CDR3 is as TCRdb lists it. CDR3: CASGDGGTDTQHFGP. V usage is TRBV2 and J usage is TRBJ1-5; the table's D call, TRBD1, has no DNA check behind it. Per germline, CDR1 SNHLY and CDR2 FYNNEI. The CDR3 region is 15 residues in length, termini included.

The chain couples TRBV7-9 to TRBJ2-5; the D is unclear. Germline assignment: CDR1 SEHNR and CDR2 FQNEAQ (reference sequence). V was pared by 4 bases and J by 14 bases, with 26 bases between. This CDR3 contains 15 residues. CDR3 amino acids: CASSSADTQKVGPYF. In DNA, the CDR3 is TGTGCCAGCAGCTCCGCAGATACGCAGAAAGTTGGCCCATACTTC.

This sequence joins TRBV11-2 and TRBJ1-6; perhaps TRBD1 as D (5 bases). The CDR3 contains 15 residues. Germline V gene lookup returns CDR1 SGHAT and CDR2 FQNNGV. V lost 4 bases to trimming and J lost 5 bases, with 12 bases between them. CDR3 in amino acids: CASSSRTQNNSPLHF. CDR3 DNA: TGTGCCAGCAGCTCTAGGACACAGAATAATTCACCCCTCCACTTT.

On this clonotype: One end of the junction does not line up with germline, which may come from a read error. The V call is TRBV2, the J call TRBJ2-1; D uncertain. This CDR3 spans 13 amino acids. Germline-derived CDR1 and CDR2 are SNHLY and FYNNEI. The CDR3 DNA sequence: TGTGCCAGCAGCTTGAACTCCAGAGTTGCGCAGTTTTTC. This sequence encodes CASSLNSRVAQFF.

This clonotype came up a few times. The chain combines TRBV7-6 with TRBJ2-7; D is possibly TRBD2 (6 bases). V was clipped by 4 bases and J by 5 bases, with 12 bases between them. The CDR3 sequence is 13 residues long. Germline CDR1 SGHVS, CDR2 FNYEAQ. CDR3 residues: CASSSRDRHEQYF. CDR3 DNA sequence: TGTGCCAGCAGCTCGCGGGACCGTCACGAGCAGTACTTC.

This clonotype has a single count. V is TRBV12-3 or TRBV12-4 and J is TRBJ2-5, with a possible D match to TRBD2 (6 bases). This CDR3 comprises 13 residues. V was clipped by 5 bases and J by 3 bases, with 10 bases between them. This CDR3 reads CASSGGRKETQYF. Here the CDR3 DNA reads TGTGCCAGCAGTGGTGGGAGGAAAGAGACCCAGTACTTC.

V and J are TRBV7-9 and TRBJ1-1; D unclear. Looked up from germline, CDR1 is SEHNR and CDR2 is FQNEAQ (reference sequence). CDR3 size: 15 residues. V lost 5 bases and J 13 bases, leaving 26 bases between the germline ends. For the CDR3, the DNA is TGTGCCAGCAGCGCAGTAGCAGAGACCCAGAACTTCGGTTTCTTT. It yields the protein CASSAVAETQNFGFF.

V is TRBV7-3 and J is TRBJ2-7; TRBD2 aligns across 7 bases. The CDR3 is 18 residues long. J was trimmed by 3 bases and V by 3 bases; bases with no gene match: 17. Germline V gene lookup returns CDR1 SGHTA and CDR2 FQGTGA. CDR3 coding DNA: TGTGCCAGCAGCTTTCATCCAGACGGGAGGTCCCGATACTACGAGCAGTACGTC. Encoded protein: CASSFHPDGRSRYYEQYV.

This clonotype was recorded only once. Given the absence of the conserved phenylalanine or tryptophan at the CDR3 end, a read error is likely. The chain carries TRBV2 and TRBJ2-5; tentative D call: TRBD2 (6 bases). CDR3 length: 14 residues. Deletions cut 11 bases from V and 10 bases from J, with 26 bases between. Per germline, CDR1 SNHLY and CDR2 FYNNEI. CDR3 sequence reads: CAYGVAANHTNQYV. The DNA of the CDR3 is TGTGCCTACGGGGTAGCGGCCAACCATACGAACCAGTACGTC.

A remark on this clonotype: Possible read error: a much larger clone is one base away. It is likely a read error, because the conserved phenylalanine at the end of the CDR3 is missing. The DNA is left out, because the CDR3 cannot be placed on it with certainty; the CDR3 is given as TCRdb lists it. The chain has TRBV7-8 and TRBJ2-3; the DNA was not compared with TRBD1, the D call given in the table. The length of the CDR3 is 13 amino acids, counting both ends. In germline, CDR1 is SGHVS, CDR2 FQNEAQ. The CDR3: CASSFHPDETAFS.

This chain links TRBV11-2 with TRBJ2-3; D unclear. Between the trimmed V and J ends, which lost 5 bases and 2 bases, there was a span of 14 bases. The CDR3 sequence is 15 residues long. In germline, CDR1 is SGHAT, CDR2 FQNNGV. In nucleotides, the CDR3 is TGTGCCAGCAGCGAAGATCTGACACACACAGATACGCAGTATTTT. It encodes CASSEDLTHTDTQYF.

Comment on this clonotype: The germline gene is not matched at one end of the junction; a read error may be the cause. This chain connects TRBV2 to TRBJ1-2, with D perhaps matching TRBD1 (5 bases). The length of the CDR3 is 13 residues. Germline lookup yields CDR1 SNHLY and CDR2 FYNNEI. The CDR3 region is CASSHGGAGGHSF. In nucleotides, the CDR3 is TGTGCCAGCAGCCATGGCGGGGCAGGTGGCCACTCCTTC.

On this clonotype: A read error may produce the germline difference seen at one junction end. J is TRBJ1-2 and V is TRBV20-1, with 7 bases aligning to TRBD1. The CDR3 is made up of 11 amino acids. Per the germline V gene, CDR1 is DFQATT and CDR2 is SNEGSKA (reference sequence). The CDR3 DNA reads TGCAGGGCTAGTCCACCGACAGGGTACTCCTTC. It yields the protein CRASPPTGYSF.